The rows below give T cell receptor beta chains drawn from one sample of a study of T cell changes during pregnancy in multiple sclerosis. Profiled with immunoSEQ multiplex PCR; TCRdb holds only in-frame clones, not every one. Here the sample spans about 38,000 clones, approximately 92% being singletons. The specimen comprised CD8+ T cells from peripheral blood mononuclear cells, sampled after pregnancy. The source is a female donor with multiple sclerosis, enrolled in a pregnancy study. CDR3s include the opening cysteine and the closing phenylalanine or tryptophan. Each record gives: clone size, J gene, V gene, D gene, CDR3 protein, CDR3 DNA. A D gene is named only where the DNA matches it firmly. Clone size, where shown, is once, few, many, or a class for clones that have expanded.

abundance: .; j_gene: TRBJ1-1; v_gene: TRBV10-2; d_gene: TRBD1; CDR3aa: CASSEYRGSDTEAFF; CDR3nt: TGCGCCAGCAGTGAGTACAGGGGATCGGACACTGAAGCTTTCTTT
abundance: .; j_gene: TRBJ2-2; v_gene: TRBV6-1; d_gene: TRBD2; CDR3aa: CASSVEGTSWNTGELFF; CDR3nt: TGTGCCAGCAGTGTTGAGGGGACTAGCTGGAACACCGGGGAGCTGTTTTTT
abundance: .; j_gene: TRBJ2-7; v_gene: TRBV2; d_gene: .; CDR3aa: CASSERGHYEQYF; CDR3nt: TGTGCCAGCAGTGAAAGGGGCCACTACGAGCAGTACTTC
abundance: .; j_gene: TRBJ2-1; v_gene: TRBV7-9; d_gene: TRBD2; CDR3aa: CASSLEGKRLAIF; CDR3nt: TGTGCCAGCAGCTTAGAGGGGAAGAGACTAGCGATCTTC
abundance: .; j_gene: TRBJ1-2; v_gene: TRBV5-6; d_gene: .; CDR3aa: CASSSLGGYYGYTF; CDR3nt: TGTGCCAGCAGCTCCCTGGGGGGTTACTATGGCTACACCTTC
abundance: .; j_gene: TRBJ1-1; v_gene: TRBV27; d_gene: .; CDR3aa: CASSFYQVRPGAEVFF; CDR3nt: TGTGCCAGCAGTTTTTATCAGGTCAGACCGGGAGCTGAAGTTTTCTTT
abundance: .; j_gene: TRBJ2-2; v_gene: TRBV5-1; d_gene: TRBD1; CDR3aa: CASSSPGQGVTTGELFF; CDR3nt: TGCGCCAGCAGCTCGCCCGGACAGGGAGTAACGACCGGGGAGCTGTTTTTT
abundance: .; j_gene: TRBJ2-1; v_gene: TRBV10-2; d_gene: .; CDR3aa: CAIAPGQGNEQFF; CDR3nt: TGCGCCATCGCCCCCGGGCAGGGGAATGAGCAGTTCTTC
abundance: .; j_gene: TRBJ1-2; v_gene: TRBV6-1; d_gene: TRBD1; CDR3aa: CASSENRGRGYGYTF; CDR3nt: TGTGCCAGCAGTGAAAACAGGGGGCGCGGCTATGGCTACACCTTC
abundance: .; j_gene: TRBJ2-7; v_gene: TRBV7-2; d_gene: .; CDR3aa: CASSPAGPVIYEQYF; CDR3nt: TGTGCCAGCAGCCCCGCCGGTCCGGTTATCTACGAGCAGTACTTC
abundance: .; j_gene: TRBJ1-2; v_gene: TRBV2; d_gene: TRBD1; CDR3aa: CASRPQYQDRGLYGYTF; CDR3nt: TGTGCCAGCAGACCCCAGTACCAGGACAGGGGACTCTATGGCTACACCTTC
abundance: .; j_gene: TRBJ2-3; v_gene: TRBV4-1; d_gene: .; CDR3aa: CASSQEGSRTSTDTQYF; CDR3nt: TGCGCCAGCAGCCAAGAAGGGAGCCGGACCAGCACAGATACGCAGTATTTT
abundance: .; j_gene: TRBJ1-6; v_gene: TRBV4-1; d_gene: .; CDR3aa: CASSQEGGKGSPLHF; CDR3nt: TGCGCCAGCAGCCAAGAGGGGGGGAAGGGATCACCCCTCCACTTT
abundance: once; j_gene: TRBJ1-2; v_gene: TRBV28; d_gene: .; CDR3aa: CAHTAPGGNYGYTF; CDR3nt: TGTGCCCACACGGCTCCGGGAGGAAACTATGGCTACACCTTC
abundance: .; j_gene: TRBJ1-1; v_gene: TRBV28; d_gene: TRBD1; CDR3aa: CASSTDRGPTEAFF; CDR3nt: TGTGCCAGCAGTACGGACAGGGGACCGACTGAAGCTTTCTTT
abundance: .; j_gene: TRBJ2-1; v_gene: TRBV19; d_gene: .; CDR3aa: CASSTKQRGHKPYNEQFF; CDR3nt: TGTGCCAGTAGTACAAAACAAAGGGGTCATAAACCCTACAATGAGCAGTTCTTC
abundance: .; j_gene: TRBJ2-2; v_gene: TRBV2; d_gene: .; CDR3aa: CASSEAHPTTNTGELFF; CDR3nt: TGTGCCAGCAGTGAAGCGCACCCCACTACGAACACCGGGGAGCTGTTTTTT
abundance: .; j_gene: TRBJ2-3; v_gene: TRBV5-1; d_gene: .; CDR3aa: CASSVRDSALTDTQYF; CDR3nt: TGCGCCAGCAGCGTCCGGGACTCAGCCCTCACAGATACGCAGTATTTT
abundance: .; j_gene: TRBJ1-4; v_gene: TRBV9; d_gene: TRBD1; CDR3aa: CASSVATGGNEKLFF; CDR3nt: TGTGCCAGCAGCGTAGCTACAGGGGGAAATGAAAAACTGTTTTTT
abundance: once; j_gene: TRBJ2-5; v_gene: TRBV9; d_gene: .; CDR3aa: CASSASGQETQYF; CDR3nt: TGTGCCAGCAGCGCGTCGGGACAAGAGACCCAGTACTTC
abundance: few; j_gene: TRBJ1-4; v_gene: TRBV7-6; d_gene: TRBD1; CDR3aa: CASSTYRTGVEKLFF; CDR3nt: TGTGCCAGCAGCACTTATAGGACAGGGGTTGAAAAACTGTTTTTT
abundance: .; j_gene: TRBJ2-3; v_gene: TRBV5-1; d_gene: .; CDR3aa: CASRLAGQPTDTQYF; CDR3nt: TGCGCCAGCAGATTAGCGGGACAGCCCACAGATACGCAGTATTTT
abundance: .; j_gene: TRBJ2-2; v_gene: TRBV19; d_gene: .; CDR3aa: CASSIPRGSTGELFF; CDR3nt: TGTGCCAGTAGTATTCCCAGGGGATCCACCGGGGAGCTGTTTTTT
abundance: few; j_gene: TRBJ1-1; v_gene: TRBV10-2; d_gene: TRBD1; CDR3aa: CASRDRGMNTEAFF; CDR3nt: TGCGCCAGCAGGGACAGGGGGATGAACACTGAAGCTTTCTTT
abundance: .; j_gene: TRBJ1-1; v_gene: TRBV10-1; d_gene: TRBD1; CDR3aa: CASSEMAGGEAFF; CDR3nt: TGCGCCAGCAGTGAGATGGCAGGGGGTGAAGCTTTCTTT
abundance: few; j_gene: TRBJ2-1; v_gene: TRBV7-3; d_gene: .; CDR3aa: CASSPQGGYNEQFF; CDR3nt: TGTGCCAGCAGCCCACAAGGGGGTTACAATGAGCAGTTCTTC
abundance: .; j_gene: TRBJ1-4; v_gene: TRBV13; d_gene: .; CDR3aa: CASSSRGGYNEKLFF; CDR3nt: TGTGCCAGCAGCTCTCGGGGGGGATATAATGAAAAACTGTTTTTT
abundance: .; j_gene: TRBJ2-1; v_gene: TRBV7-2; d_gene: TRBD2; CDR3aa: CASSLRRGGPSYNEQFF; CDR3nt: TGTGCCAGCAGCTTACGACGCGGGGGGCCGTCCTACAATGAGCAGTTCTTC
abundance: .; j_gene: TRBJ2-7; v_gene: TRBV7-6; d_gene: TRBD1; CDR3aa: CASSSRDRNRGYEQYF; CDR3nt: TGTGCCAGCAGCTCCAGGGACCGGAACAGGGGATACGAGCAGTACTTC
abundance: .; j_gene: TRBJ1-5; v_gene: TRBV27; d_gene: .; CDR3aa: CASSGGARQPQHF; CDR3nt: TGTGCCAGCAGTGGGGGGGCTCGACAGCCCCAGCATTTT
abundance: .; j_gene: TRBJ1-1; v_gene: TRBV12-5; d_gene: .; CDR3aa: CASAQTLNTEAFF; CDR3nt: TGTGCTAGTGCCCAGACTCTGAACACTGAAGCTTTCTTT
abundance: .; j_gene: TRBJ2-3; v_gene: TRBV28; d_gene: TRBD1; CDR3aa: CASSLSGQYTDTQYF; CDR3nt: TGTGCCAGCAGTTTATCGGGACAGTACACAGATACGCAGTATTTT
abundance: .; j_gene: TRBJ2-2; v_gene: TRBV5-4; d_gene: .; CDR3aa: CASSLAKGSADTGELFF; CDR3nt: TGTGCCAGCAGCTTGGCCAAGGGGTCCGCAGACACCGGGGAGCTGTTTTTT
abundance: .; j_gene: TRBJ1-2; v_gene: TRBV5-1; d_gene: .; CDR3aa: CASSLGISRGYDYGYTF; CDR3nt: TGCGCCAGCAGCTTGGGGATCTCCAGGGGTTACGACTATGGCTACACCTTC
abundance: once; j_gene: TRBJ2-1; v_gene: TRBV4-1; d_gene: .; CDR3aa: CASSQVDEQFF; CDR3nt: TGCGCCAGCAGCCAGGTAGATGAGCAGTTCTTC
abundance: .; j_gene: TRBJ1-2; v_gene: TRBV4-1; d_gene: .; CDR3aa: CASSQDRVGYTF; CDR3nt: TGCGCCAGCAGCCAAGACAGGGTTGGCTACACCTTC
abundance: .; j_gene: TRBJ2-3; v_gene: TRBV6-5; d_gene: TRBD1; CDR3aa: CASSYYQGAADTQYF; CDR3nt: TGTGCCAGCAGTTACTATCAGGGGGCGGCAGATACGCAGTATTTT
abundance: .; j_gene: TRBJ1-6; v_gene: TRBV7-9; d_gene: TRBD1; CDR3aa: CASSYGQGGSPLHF; CDR3nt: TGTGCCAGCAGCTACGGACAGGGAGGTTCACCCCTCCACTTT
abundance: .; j_gene: TRBJ1-5; v_gene: TRBV7-3; d_gene: TRBD1; CDR3aa: CASSGTVGYSESNQPQHF; CDR3nt: TGTGCCAGCAGCGGGACAGTCGGATACTCGGAAAGCAATCAGCCCCAGCATTTT
abundance: .; j_gene: TRBJ2-7; v_gene: TRBV5-5; d_gene: TRBD1; CDR3aa: CASSLRTGDFYEQYF; CDR3nt: TGTGCCAGCAGCTTGAGGACAGGTGATTTCTACGAGCAGTACTTC
abundance: .; j_gene: TRBJ1-4; v_gene: TRBV19; d_gene: TRBD1; CDR3aa: CASSSQGATNEKLFF; CDR3nt: TGTGCCAGTAGCTCCCAGGGGGCGACTAATGAAAAACTGTTTTTT
abundance: once; j_gene: TRBJ1-2; v_gene: TRBV9; d_gene: .; CDR3aa: CASSATGNYGYTF; CDR3nt: TGTGCCAGCAGCGCGACTGGTAACTATGGCTACACCTTC